These 25 T cell receptor beta chains share one sample of origin, sequenced in a study of T cell responses to AZD1222 COVID-19 vaccine. Clones were read by immunoSEQ multiplex PCR, and TCRdb kept only the in-frame ones, dropping some. The sample lists around 130,000 clones, about 90% occurring once. Specimen: peripheral blood, collected 28 days after the second dose of the MenACWY control vaccine. Receptors were obtained from an adult who received the MenACWY meningococcal vaccine as a control.

The chain uses TRBV4-3 and TRBJ2-2; D is unresolved. This CDR3 comprises 18 residues. V gave up 5 bases and J gave up 6 bases, with 25 bases separating them. The germline V gene encodes CDR1 LGHNA and CDR2 YSLEER. The CDR3 protein is CASSSKITGQRDPGELFF. The DNA for the CDR3 is TGCGCCAGCAGCTCCAAAATCACCGGCCAACGTGACCCCGGGGAGCTGTTTTTT.

This chain connects TRBV28 to TRBJ1-4, with D maybe TRBD1 (6 bases). CDR3 length: 13 amino acids. CDR1 is MDHEN, CDR2 SYDVKM, per germline. V was clipped by 3 bases and J by 8 bases, with 10 bases between them. The CDR3: CASSLGQNEKLFF. The CDR3 coding sequence is TGTGCCAGCAGTTTGGGACAAAACGAAAAACTGTTTTTT.

The chain has TRBV6-6 and TRBJ2-3; TRBD1 matches 9 bases. Germline-derived CDR1 and CDR2 are MNHNY and SVGAGI (reference sequence). V gave up 6 bases and J gave up 0 bases; unmatched junction bases: 7. The length of the CDR3 is 16 residues. The CDR3 DNA follows: TGTGCCAGCAGCTCGTGGACAGGGGTTAGCACAGATACGCAGTATTTT. Its protein product is CASSSWTGVSTDTQYF.

The genes are TRBV6-5 and TRBJ2-2, with TRBD2 matching over 9 bases. This CDR3 has 15 residues. The germline V gene has CDR1 MNHEY and CDR2 SVGAGI. The junction had 4 bases not matched to a gene; V was cut back by 6 bases and J by 2 bases. Here the CDR3 DNA reads TGTGCCAGCAGGACTAGCGGTACTAACACCGGGGAGCTGTTTTTT. Translation gives CASRTSGTNTGELFF.

This clone came up once. This sequence joins TRBV19 and TRBJ1-6; D is undetermined. The CDR3 consists of 15 residues. Germline lookup yields CDR1 LNHDA and CDR2 SQIVND (reference sequence). V lost 4 bases and J 0 bases, leaving 7 bases between the germline ends. For the CDR3, the DNA is TGTGCCAGTAGTAAGGAATACTCCTATAATTCACCCCTCCACTTT. Amino acids: CASSKEYSYNSPLHF.

The chain couples TRBV28 to TRBJ2-3, with TRBD1 matching 9 bases. The CDR3 spans 15 residues. The V segment lost 3 bases and the J segment 11 bases; nucleotides outside the gene matches: 12. The germline V gene encodes CDR1 MDHEN and CDR2 SYDVKM. CDR3 nucleotides: TGTGCCAGCAGTTTGCCGGGACAGGGAGAGATAGGGCAGTATTTT. It is translated as CASSLPGQGEIGQYF.

The V call is TRBV5-4, the J call TRBJ1-5, with 10 bases fitting TRBD1. V shed 0 bases and J 7 bases; nucleotides not matched to a gene: 4. There are 15 residues in the CDR3. Germline V lookup: CDR1 SGHNT, CDR2 YYREEE (reference sequence). The CDR3 reads CASSLAGDRGQPQHF. In DNA, the CDR3 is TGTGCCAGCAGCTTGGCCGGGGACAGGGGCCAGCCCCAGCATTTT.

The CDR3 DNA follows: TGTGCCAGCAGGGGCCGTGGGGGGCCAGGCTACACCTTC. Its translation: CASRGRGGPGYTF. The chain couples TRBV2 to TRBJ1-2, with D maybe TRBD1 (6 bases). The V gene's germline CDR1 is SNHLY and CDR2 FYNNEI. V gave up 6 bases and J gave up 8 bases, with 16 bases separating them. This CDR3 is 13 amino acids long.

This clone was recorded a few times. The chain is built from TRBV19 and TRBJ1-2, with 9 bases aligning to TRBD1. The CDR3 has 14 amino acids. The ends lost 4 bases at V and 8 bases at J; junction bases unmatched: 8. Germline values: CDR1 LNHDA, CDR2 SQIVND (reference sequence). CDR3 sequence reads: CASSSTGTGWGYTF. CDR3 nucleotides: TGTGCCAGTAGTAGCACCGGGACAGGGTGGGGCTACACCTTC.

V gene TRBV7-3 combines with J gene TRBJ2-2, with D unresolved. The V gene's germline CDR1 is SGHTA and CDR2 FQGTGA. Trimming pared 3 bases from V and 6 bases from J, leaving 5 bases between. The CDR3 is 12 amino acids. The CDR3 sequence is CASSFSAGELFF. CDR3 bases: TGTGCCAGCAGCTTCAGTGCCGGGGAGCTGTTTTTT. Full variable domain (remainder filled in from reference TRBV7-3 and TRBJ2-2): GAGVSQTPSNKVTEKGKYVELRCDPISGHTALYWYRQSLGQGPEFLIYFQGTGAADDSGLPNDRFFAVRPEGSVSTLKIQRTERGDSAVYLCASSFSAGELFFGEGSRLTVL.

The gene calls are TRBV9 and TRBJ2-3; 12 bases are shared with TRBD2. Losses at the gene ends were 3 bases for V and 3 bases for J; bases not matched to a gene: 5. There are 16 residues in the CDR3. The germline V gene encodes CDR1 SGDLS and CDR2 YYNGEE. CDR3: CASSGRLAGATDTQYF. The CDR3, as DNA: TGTGCCAGCAGCGGTCGACTAGCGGGAGCAACAGATACGCAGTATTTT.

The J gene is TRBJ2-1, the V gene TRBV5-6; the D gene is possibly TRBD2 (5 bases). Per germline, CDR1 SGHDT and CDR2 YYEEEE. This CDR3 has 15 amino acids. Trimming took 2 bases from V and 9 from J, leaving 18 bases between them. The CDR3 sequence: CASSFQSSRTSEQFF. The CDR3 DNA reads as TGTGCCAGCAGCTTCCAGTCTAGCAGAACGAGTGAGCAGTTCTTC.

This rearrangement joins TRBV6-1 to TRBJ2-3; the D gene is possibly TRBD1 (5 bases). Germline assignment: CDR1 MNHNS and CDR2 SASEGT. Trimming took 3 bases from V and 6 from J, leaving 13 bases between them. The CDR3 has 14 residues. The chain's CDR3 is CASSEDKVKDTQYF. The CDR3 DNA reads as TGTGCCAGCAGTGAGGACAAAGTGAAGGATACGCAGTATTTT.

The chain is built from TRBV28 and TRBJ1-1, with D possibly TRBD1 on 6 matching bases. Germline assignment: CDR1 MDHEN and CDR2 SYDVKM. Trimming stripped 4 bases from V and 2 bases from J, with 14 bases between. The CDR3 spans 15 residues. CDR3 nucleotides: TGTGCCAGCAGTTCGCTGAAACAGGGTAACACTGAAGCTTTCTTT. It translates to CASSSLKQGNTEAFF.

V and J are TRBV15 and TRBJ2-3; 12 nucleotides line up with TRBD2. The CDR3 covers 14 residues. Trimming at V came to 5 bases and at J to 5 bases, leaving 2 bases not matched to a gene. Germline CDR1 reads LNHNV; CDR2 reads YYDKDF (reference sequence). CDR3 residues: CATSSSGGGDTQYF. As DNA, the CDR3 is TGTGCCACCAGCTCTAGCGGGGGGGGAGATACGCAGTATTTT.

The chain carries TRBV10-3 and TRBJ2-5; TRBD1 is a possible D gene (6 bases). From germline, CDR1 is ENHRY and CDR2 SYGVKD. The CDR3 totals 13 residues. The V end was cut by 10 bases, the J end by 2 bases, with 14 bases between. For the CDR3, the DNA is TGTGCCACCCAACAGGGTACGCAAGAGACCCAGTACTTC. This gives the protein CATQQGTQETQYF.

V is TRBV7-2 and J is TRBJ2-5; D not resolved. Germline V lookup: CDR1 SGHTA, CDR2 FQGNSA. V lost 4 bases, J lost 4 bases, and 13 bases lay in between. The CDR3 runs 14 residues. CDR3 DNA: TGTGCCAGCAGCTCGAATCCCGGGCTAGAGACCCAGTACTTC. Its protein is CASSSNPGLETQYF.

In its sample, this clone was seen once. V is TRBV4-1 and J is TRBJ1-1, with D possibly TRBD1 on 5 matching bases. Deletions cut 4 bases from V and 0 bases from J, with 6 bases between. CDR1 and CDR2 (germline): MGHRA, YSYEKL. The CDR3 runs 13 residues. CDR3 loop: CASSRQLNTEAFF. CDR3 sequence (DNA): TGCGCCAGCAGCCGACAGTTGAACACTGAAGCTTTCTTT.

The gene calls are TRBV19 and TRBJ1-6; unclear D gene. The V end lost 3 bases, the J end lost 3 bases, and 9 bases lay between the germline ends. This CDR3 is built from 15 residues. CDR1 is LNHDA, CDR2 SQIVND, per germline (reference sequence). The CDR3 protein is CASSIADIYNSPLHF. The CDR3 DNA reads as TGTGCCAGTAGTATCGCCGACATCTATAATTCACCCCTCCACTTT.

This sequence joins TRBV7-9 and TRBJ1-1; 8 bases line up with TRBD1. Germline V gene lookup returns CDR1 SEHNR and CDR2 FQNEAQ (reference sequence). The CDR3 sequence is 15 residues long. V was pared by 4 bases and J by 3 bases, with 7 bases of the junction left unmatched. The CDR3 here is CASSSGTGGDTEAFF. CDR3 nucleotide sequence: TGTGCCAGCAGCTCAGGGACAGGCGGTGACACTGAAGCTTTCTTT.

This rearrangement joins TRBV7-2 to TRBJ1-5; 8 bases are shared with TRBD1. Germline V gives CDR1 SGHTA, CDR2 FQGNSA. The CDR3 is 15 residues long. Trimming at V came to 5 bases and at J to 6 bases, leaving 9 bases not matched to a gene. The CDR3 region has the DNA TGTGCCAGCAGCCACGACAGGGGAGGGAGTCAGCCCCAGCATTTT. Its translation: CASSHDRGGSQPQHF.

The chain couples TRBV5-1 to TRBJ1-4; 8 bases are a match to TRBD1. Germline V gives CDR1 SGHRS, CDR2 YFSETQ. The CDR3 loop spans 13 amino acids. Trimming cost V 2 bases and J 7 bases; bases outside gene matches: 1. The CDR3 region has the DNA TGCGCCAGCAGCTTTGGACAGGGTGAAAAACTGTTTTTT. It codes for CASSFGQGEKLFF.

The CDR3: CATSDFAANTDTQYF. As DNA, the CDR3 is TGTGCCACCAGTGATTTTGCGGCAAACACAGATACGCAGTATTTT. The J gene is TRBJ2-3, the V gene TRBV24-1; no clear D. The length of the CDR3 is 15 residues. With 1 base removed from V and 2 bases from J, the gap between germline ends came to 9 bases. Germline V CDR1 and CDR2: KGHDR, SFDVKD.

This chain links TRBV14 with TRBJ2-1; D is uncertain. Between the trimmed V and J ends, which lost 1 base and 7 bases, there was a span of 11 bases. CDR3 length equals 14 residues. The germline CDR1 and CDR2 sequences are SGHDN and FVKESK. The CDR3, as DNA: TGTGCCAGCAGCCAAGGCCCAGGTGGGAATGAGCAGTTCTTC. It translates to CASSQGPGGNEQFF.

V is TRBV24-1 and J is TRBJ2-3, with 7 bases fitting TRBD1. The length of the CDR3 is 18 residues. V was clipped by 3 bases and J by 6 bases; unmatched bases: 17. In germline, CDR1 is KGHDR, CDR2 SFDVKD. The CDR3 loop reads CATSDPRPRGLSVDTQYF. CDR3 coding DNA: TGTGCCACCAGTGATCCACGACCGAGGGGGCTAAGTGTGGATACGCAGTATTTT.